A single sample gave rise to the 21 T cell receptor beta chains below, sequenced in a study of blood T cell repertoires in COVID-19. Sequencing used immunoSEQ multiplex PCR; TCRdb keeps in-frame clones, though not all of them. This repertoire shows about 91,000 clones, 75% to 85% found once; its top ten account for around 22%. What was sequenced was peripheral blood. These receptors originate from a man between 65 and 85 years old with acute or convalescent COVID-19.

In its sample, this clone was seen a few times. V is TRBV6-2 or TRBV6-3 and J is TRBJ2-3; TRBD2 aligns across 13 bases. Germline CDR1 is MNHEY and CDR2 is SVGEGT. The CDR3 loop spans 16 amino acids. The V segment lost 4 bases and the J segment 2 bases; nucleotides outside the gene matches: 3. CDR3 DNA: TGTGCCAGCAGTTCGACTAGCGGGAGGCCCACAGATACGCAGTATTTT. It codes for CASSSTSGRPTDTQYF.

This clone was recorded once. V usage is TRBV28 and J usage is TRBJ1-5; 12 nucleotides agree with TRBD1. Germline V CDR1 and CDR2: MDHEN, SYDVKM. V lost 4 bases, J lost 2 bases, and 15 bases stayed unmatched. The CDR3 runs to 20 residues. For the CDR3, the DNA is TGTGCCAGCAGTTCCATCGCCGGGACAGGGGGCATCTTCGGCAATCAGCCCCAGCATTTT. Its translation: CASSSIAGTGGIFGNQPQHF.

There are a few counts of this clone. The chain recombines TRBV15 with TRBJ1-6; TRBD1 is a possible D gene (5 bases). V was trimmed by 5 bases and J by 10 bases, leaving 12 bases between them. The V gene's germline CDR1 is LNHNV and CDR2 YYDKDF (reference sequence). CDR3 length equals 13 residues. The CDR3 bases are TGTGCCACCAGCGCCGTTACAGGATCACCCCTCCACTTT. Translated, it gives CATSAVTGSPLHF.

CDR3 loop: CASIRDSLYEQYF. The CDR3 coding sequence is TGTGCCAGTATCCGGGACAGCCTCTACGAGCAGTACTTC. This chain joins TRBV2 and TRBJ2-7; the match to TRBD1 covers 7 bases. In germline, CDR1 is SNHLY, CDR2 FYNNEI. Unmatched junction bases numbered 8, after V lost 9 bases and J lost 3 bases. The CDR3 runs 13 residues.

The chain links TRBV7-2 to TRBJ1-3; D gene ambiguous. V gave up 3 bases and J gave up 0 bases, with 9 bases separating them. Germline CDR1 reads SGHTA; CDR2 reads FQGNSA. This CDR3 is 15 amino acids long. The CDR3 reads CASSFAGLSGNTIYF. The DNA of the CDR3 is TGTGCCAGCAGCTTCGCAGGTCTCTCTGGAAACACCATATATTTT.

The rearrangement links TRBV5-4 to TRBJ2-2; TRBD1 agrees at 12 bases. The CDR3 is made up of 18 amino acids. The germline V gene encodes CDR1 SGHNT and CDR2 YYREEE (reference sequence). The V gene end was trimmed by 5 bases and the J gene end by 0 bases; junction bases not matched to a gene: 8. DNA for the CDR3: TGTGCCAGCAGGTCATTGGGGACAGGGGGCCCGAACACCGGGGAGCTGTTTTTT. It yields the protein CASRSLGTGGPNTGELFF.

This clone showed up just a few times. The CDR3 bases are TGTGCCAGCAGTTTGTCCCGGGACAGGGGGCCAAGGGGACAGCCCCAGCATTTT. Translation gives CASSLSRDRGPRGQPQHF. This chain connects TRBV27 to TRBJ1-5; 12 bases fit TRBD1. The CDR3 loop spans 18 amino acids. J gave up 7 bases and V 3 bases, and 13 bases lay outside the gene matches. Germline V gene lookup returns CDR1 MNHEY and CDR2 SMNVEV (reference sequence).

On this clone: At the DNA level, this CDR3 is encoded by other sequences in the same sample as well. The chain combines TRBV9 with TRBJ1-2; D is uncertain. Germline CDR1 SGDLS, CDR2 YYNGEE. CDR3 size: 13 residues. Trimming stripped 0 bases from V and 2 bases from J, with 5 bases between. In DNA form, the CDR3 reads TGTGCCAGCAGCGTAGACGGGAACTATGGCTACACCTTC. Amino acid sequence: CASSVDGNYGYTF.

The J gene is TRBJ2-1, the V gene TRBV7-9; D may be TRBD1 (6 bases). The CDR3 contains 14 residues. Germline CDR1 and CDR2: SEHNR and FQNEAQ (reference sequence). V shed 5 bases and J shed 6 bases, with 14 bases lying between them. Here the CDR3 reads CASSGDTLSNEQFF. In nucleotides, the CDR3 is TGTGCCAGCAGCGGGGACACCCTTTCCAATGAGCAGTTCTTC.

The chain has TRBV6-5 and TRBJ2-1; TRBD1 aligns across 11 bases. Germline assignment: CDR1 MNHEY and CDR2 SVGAGI. With 7 bases clipped from V and 7 bases from J, the junction kept 9 bases outside the gene matches. There are 15 residues in the CDR3. CDR3: CASTRPGTGGNEQFF. The CDR3 DNA follows: TGTGCCAGCACTCGTCCCGGGACAGGGGGAAATGAGCAGTTCTTC.

This chain uses TRBV7-2 with TRBJ2-1; possible D gene TRBD2, 6 bases. The V and J ends lost 2 bases and 4 bases respectively, with 12 bases between them. The CDR3 totals 15 residues. Per germline, CDR1 SGHTA and CDR2 FQGNSA. CDR3 DNA: TGTGCCAGCAGCTTAATCGGGACTGTTTACAATGAGCAGTTCTTC. It encodes CASSLIGTVYNEQFF.

V and J are TRBV19 and TRBJ2-7; D may be TRBD1 (6 bases). This CDR3 spans 15 amino acids. The germline V gene encodes CDR1 LNHDA and CDR2 SQIVND (reference sequence). V gave up 5 bases and J gave up 5 bases, with 19 bases separating them. CDR3 nucleotides: TGTGCCAGTAGTCCTACAGGGAGCATCCTGGACGAGCAGTACTTC. Its protein product is CASSPTGSILDEQYF.

The chain couples TRBV6-5 to TRBJ2-7; 11 nucleotides align to TRBD2. Germline V gene sequence: CDR1 MNHEY, CDR2 SVGAGI. The CDR3 sequence is 13 residues long. V shed 6 bases, J shed 2 bases, and the junction held 0 bases outside the gene matches. CDR3 coding DNA: TGTGCCAGCAGGACTAGCGGGGCCTACGAGCAGTACTTC. It translates to CASRTSGAYEQYF.

The chain couples TRBV3-1 (or the pseudogene TRBV3-2) to TRBJ1-6; TRBD1 might be the D (6 bases). The CDR3 extends over 14 amino acids. V dropped 7 bases and J dropped 7 bases, with 14 bases sitting between them. Looked up from germline, CDR1 is LGHDT and CDR2 is YNNKEL (reference sequence). Written as DNA, the CDR3 is TGTGCCAGCACGCAGGGGTACGGAAATTCACCCCTCCACTTT. It codes for CASTQGYGNSPLHF.

The sample holds many counts of this clone. V and J are TRBV5-1 and TRBJ1-2; D is unclear. V lost 3 bases and J 8 bases, leaving 17 bases between the germline ends. This CDR3 comprises 14 residues. Germline CDR1 SGHRS, CDR2 YFSETQ. CDR3 nucleotide sequence: TGCGCCAGCAGCTCTGAGGGCGGACTAGGGGGCTACACCTTC. It is translated as CASSSEGGLGGYTF.

This clone was counted once. J is TRBJ2-7 and V is TRBV4-3; D call uncertain. V dropped 0 bases and J dropped 2 bases, with 11 bases sitting between them. The CDR3 totals 15 residues. Germline values: CDR1 LGHNA, CDR2 YSLEER. This chain's CDR3 is CASSQETHGAYEQYF. The CDR3 DNA reads as TGCGCCAGCAGCCAAGAGACCCATGGAGCCTACGAGCAGTACTTC.

V is TRBV2 and J is TRBJ1-2; D possibly corresponds to TRBD1 (5 bases). Deletions cut 4 bases from V and 7 bases from J, with 13 bases between. Germline lookup yields CDR1 SNHLY and CDR2 FYNNEI. CDR3 length equals 13 residues. For the CDR3, the DNA is TGTGCCAGCAGTGCTGCCCCCGGGGGTGGCTACACCTTC. Its protein is CASSAAPGGGYTF.

The V gene is TRBV27, the J gene TRBJ1-6; the D is unclear. This CDR3 has 13 residues. Germline V gene lookup returns CDR1 MNHEY and CDR2 SMNVEV (reference sequence). The V end lost 3 bases, the J end lost 8 bases, and 8 bases lay between the germline ends. The DNA for the CDR3 is TGTGCCAGCAGTTTTACAGCAGATTCACCCCTCCACTTT. This encodes CASSFTADSPLHF.

This rearrangement joins TRBV11-3 to TRBJ2-2; 11 nucleotides agree with TRBD2. Losses at the gene ends were 2 bases for V and 5 bases for J; bases not matched to a gene: 4. The V gene's germline CDR1 is SGHNT and CDR2 YENEEA. This CDR3 has 16 residues. The CDR3: CASSLLAGGLTGELFF. As DNA, the CDR3 is TGTGCCAGCAGCTTATTAGCGGGAGGGCTGACCGGGGAGCTGTTTTTT.

The sample holds one count of this clone. V gene TRBV9 combines with J gene TRBJ1-1; no definite D call. CDR1 and CDR2 (germline): SGDLS, YYNGEE. The CDR3 is 14 amino acids. Trimming took 0 bases from V and 1 from J, leaving 7 bases between them. The CDR3 is CASSVDGWNTEAFF. As DNA, the CDR3 is TGTGCCAGCAGCGTAGACGGTTGGAACACTGAAGCTTTCTTT.

The V gene is TRBV5-1, the J gene TRBJ1-1; a possible D gene is TRBD1 (6 bases). V was trimmed by 3 bases and J by 11 bases, leaving 14 bases between them. This CDR3 spans 12 amino acids. Per germline, CDR1 SGHRS and CDR2 YFSETQ. In DNA form, the CDR3 reads TGCGCCAGCAGCTCAGAGGGGGAAGCGGCTTTCTTT. Encoded protein: CASSSEGEAAFF.